This T cell receptor beta chain is drawn from a study of molecular identifiers for immune sequencing clone quantification. Study outcomes and limitations: Under 1% of molecules in naive cells, but over 99% of effector molecules, belonged to clones above 20 RNA copies.

Construction of naive CD8 libraries employed roughly 18,000 to 1,000,000 sorted cells together with 10%, 30% or 50% RNA. The authors sorted naive CD8 T cells as CD8+CD4-CCR7+CD45RA+. MiXCR, applied by TCRdb to the PCR reads, yields one record per CDR3 protein. The sample lists about 640,000 distinct CDR3 sequences; 15% to 20% were seen once. This clonotype has a count of ten or more. What it binds is not known. Germline assignment: CDR1 SGHTA and CDR2 FQGNSA. CDR3 length equals 14 residues. Trimming left V 4 bases short and J 1 base short, with 10 bases between. The chain joins TRBV7-2 to TRBJ1-1; D is unclear. The clonotype comes from a human donor in good health. Some libraries in this study had Jurkat cell RNA spiked in. The sample was naive CD8+ T cells from blood, with Jurkat cell RNA spiked in. Subset indicated: FACS-sorted CD8+CD4-CCR7+CD45RA+ naive T cells. As DNA, the CDR3 is TGTGCCAGCAGCTGGAGCCTACCGAACACTGAAGCTTTCTTT. It translates to CASSWSLPNTEAFF. The full variable domain, rest sourced from reference TRBV7-2 and TRBJ1-1, is GAGVSQSPSNKVTEKGKDVELRCDPISGHTALYWYRQSLGQGLEFLIYFQGNSAPDKSGLPSDRFSAERTGGSVSTLTIQRTQQEDSAVYLCASSWSLPNTEAFFGQGTRLTVV.